Listed here are 32 T cell receptor beta chains from one sample, sequenced in a study of T-cell memory formation after mild COVID-19. TCRdb used MiXCR to reprocess the 5' RACE reads, holding one entry per CDR3 protein. Of about 150,000 distinct CDR3 sequences listed, approximately 21% are singletons. The sequenced sample was PBMCs or a T cell subset sorted from them (not recorded which). Receptors were obtained from an adult woman who had mild COVID-19 (a few samples of this study predate the infection). Cell type and time point are not known.

This clonotype was observed a few times. The gene calls are TRBV9 and TRBJ2-1, with no clear D. The CDR3 length is 14 residues. In germline, CDR1 is SGDLS, CDR2 YYNGEE. Trimming stripped 4 bases from V and 7 bases from J, with 15 bases between. CDR3: CASSTRHEENEQFF. The CDR3 nucleotides read TGTGCCAGCAGCACCCGACACGAGGAAAATGAGCAGTTCTTC.

This clonotype has just a few counts. The V gene is TRBV20-1, the J gene TRBJ2-3; 10 nucleotides agree with TRBD2. Germline CDR1 is DFQATT and CDR2 is SNEGSKA (reference sequence). Germline trimming cut 5 bases from V and 5 bases from J; bases unmatched to any gene: 13. This CDR3 has 16 amino acids. The CDR3 here is CSAPRPSGGFEDTQYF. The CDR3 coding sequence is TGCAGTGCTCCTAGACCTAGCGGGGGCTTCGAAGATACGCAGTATTTT.

This chain connects TRBV12-3 or TRBV12-4 to TRBJ1-5, with D tentatively TRBD1 (5 bases). With 1 base removed from V and 0 bases from J, the gap between germline ends came to 7 bases. The CDR3 totals 15 residues. DNA of the CDR3: TGTGCCAGCAGTTTAGAGGGGAATAGCAATCAGCCCCAGCATTTT. Amino acid sequence: CASSLEGNSNQPQHF.

CDR3 in DNA: TGTGCCAGCACCAGTCACCACAGGGGGCCGAATGAGCAGTTCTTC. Its translation is CASTSHHRGPNEQFF. V usage is TRBV7-8 and J usage is TRBJ2-1, with 9 bases matching TRBD1. The ends lost 7 bases at V and 7 bases at J; junction bases unmatched: 11. CDR3 length: 15 residues. Germline V gene data show CDR1 as SGHVS and CDR2 as FQNEAQ.

This clonotype was counted at least ten times. This chain connects TRBV28 to TRBJ2-1; 9 positions match TRBD2. V lost 3 bases and J lost 4; bases outside the gene matches: 4. Germline loops: CDR1 MDHEN, CDR2 SYDVKM. The CDR3 has 15 residues. CDR3 region: CASSLGGRVYNEQFF. In nucleotides, the CDR3 is TGTGCCAGCAGTTTGGGCGGGAGGGTTTACAATGAGCAGTTCTTC.

This clonotype was detected many times. This chain uses TRBV24-1 with TRBJ2-2; D perhaps matches TRBD2 (5 bases). Germline V lookup: CDR1 KGHDR, CDR2 SFDVKD. Trimming stripped 10 bases from V and 0 bases from J, with 11 bases between. The CDR3 spans 14 residues. CDR3 bases: TGTGCCACAGCCGGGGTACCGAACACCGGGGAGCTGTTTTTT. It specifies CATAGVPNTGELFF.

This clonotype turned up a few times. The genes are TRBV5-1 and TRBJ2-2, with TRBD1 matching 9 bases. With V trimmed by 4 bases and J by 4 bases, 5 bases remained unmatched. The CDR3 spans 15 residues. The germline gives CDR1 SGHRS, CDR2 YFSETQ. In nucleotides, the CDR3 is TGCGCCAGCAGCCAGGGACAGGGCGGCACCGGGGAGCTGTTTTTT. Amino acids: CASSQGQGGTGELFF.

The chain combines TRBV29-1 with TRBJ1-4; D unresolved. The CDR3 totals 15 residues. Germline lookup yields CDR1 SQVTM and CDR2 ANQGSEA. With 6 bases removed from V and 5 bases from J, the gap between germline ends came to 19 bases. The DNA of the CDR3 is TGCAGCGTATCTCCTACCGGGAGTATAAATGAAAAACTGTTTTTT. Translated: CSVSPTGSINEKLFF. The variable domain in full, completed from reference TRBV29-1 and TRBJ1-4, reads SAVISQKPSRDICQRGTSLTIQCQVDSQVTMMFWYRQQPGQSLTLIATANQGSEATYESGFVIDKFPISRPNLTFSTLTVSNMSPEDSSIYLCSVSPTGSINEKLFFGSGTQLSVL.

The J gene is TRBJ2-1, the V gene TRBV25-1; TRBD2 agrees at 13 bases. In germline, CDR1 is MGHDK, CDR2 SYGVNS. The CDR3 totals 16 residues. J lost 4 bases, V lost 4 bases, and 4 bases had no gene match. DNA of the CDR3: TGTGCCAGCAGTGTGATGGGACTAGCGGGGTACAATGAGCAGTTCTTC. Residues: CASSVMGLAGYNEQFF. Using reference TRBV25-1 and TRBJ2-1 for the parts outside the CDR3, the full variable domain is EADIYQTPRYLVIGTGKKITLECSQTMGHDKMYWYQQDPGMELHLIHYSYGVNSTEKGDLSSESTVSRIRTEHFPLTLESARPSHTSQYLCASSVMGLAGYNEQFFGPGTRLTVL.

The J gene is TRBJ1-1, the V gene TRBV11-2; the D is unclear. The germline V gene has CDR1 SGHAT and CDR2 FQNNGV. The CDR3 has 13 amino acids. Between the trimmed V and J ends, which lost 1 base and 3 bases, there was a span of 6 bases. CDR3 bases: TGTGCCAGCAGCTTAGCCCGACACACTGAAGCTTTCTTT. This translates into CASSLARHTEAFF.

This clonotype showed up many times. The rearrangement joins TRBV5-1 to TRBJ2-3; D is ambiguous. The CDR3 extends over 15 amino acids. Germline-derived CDR1 and CDR2 are SGHRS and YFSETQ. The V end was cut by 1 base, the J end by 4 bases, with 13 bases between. CDR3 protein: CASSLSVAGPDTQYF. The CDR3 region has the DNA TGCGCCAGCAGCTTGTCGGTAGCCGGCCCAGATACGCAGTATTTT. Full variable domain (outside the CDR3, taken from reference TRBV5-1 and TRBJ2-3): KAGVTQTPRYLIKTRGQQVTLSCSPISGHRSVSWYQQTPGQGLQFLFEYFSETQRNKGNFPGRFSGRQFSNSRSEMNVSTLELGDSALYLCASSLSVAGPDTQYFGPGTRLTVL.

This clonotype occurred a few times. This chain uses TRBV7-8 with TRBJ2-3; 10 bases align to TRBD2. CDR3 length: 17 residues. Trimming removed 5 bases from V and 1 base from J; junction bases left unmatched: 9. CDR1 and CDR2 from the germline V gene are SGHVS and FQNEAQ. As DNA, the CDR3 is TGTGCCAGCAGCAAAAGCGGGGGGGCGCCCCGCACAGATACGCAGTATTTT. Translation: CASSKSGGAPRTDTQYF.

Note on this clonotype: At one end, the junction sequence differs from germline, possibly due to a read error. This chain connects TRBV12-3 or TRBV12-4 to TRBJ2-1; D remains ambiguous. This CDR3 spans 13 amino acids. Written as DNA, the CDR3 is TGTGCCAGCAGTTTTCTTGGGCGGCCGGAGCGGTTCTTC. Its protein is CASSFLGRPERFF.

This clonotype was seen a handful of times. V and J are TRBV19 and TRBJ2-7; a possible D gene is TRBD1 (6 bases). V lost 6 bases to trimming and J lost 1 base, with 19 bases between them. The CDR3 is 16 amino acids. The germline V gene encodes CDR1 LNHDA and CDR2 SQIVND (reference sequence). The CDR3 DNA reads as TGTGCCAGTAGACACCGGGACAAGGGCCTTTCCTACGAGCAGTACTTC. It yields the protein CASRHRDKGLSYEQYF.

This clonotype was observed at least ten times. The rearrangement joins TRBV19 to TRBJ2-1, with a weak D call TRBD1 (6 bases). Germline CDR1 reads LNHDA; CDR2 reads SQIVND (reference sequence). Trimming left V 5 bases short and J 6 bases short, with 14 bases between. The CDR3 is 14 residues long. The CDR3 region is CASSGKQGGNEQFF. CDR3 in DNA: TGTGCCAGTAGTGGTAAACAGGGCGGCAATGAGCAGTTCTTC.

This clonotype was detected only a few times. This chain links TRBV12-3 or TRBV12-4 with TRBJ2-5; 7 nucleotides align to TRBD1. This CDR3 is 14 amino acids long. Unmatched junction bases numbered 10, after V lost 5 bases and J lost 7 bases. DNA for the CDR3: TGTGCCAGCAGTGAACAGGGGCGAGGGTGGACCCAGTACTTC. Translation gives CASSEQGRGWTQYF.

The chain uses TRBV4-2 and TRBJ2-3; perhaps TRBD2 as D (6 bases). The germline CDR1 and CDR2 sequences are LGHNA and YNFKEQ. The CDR3 totals 14 residues. Trimming shortened V by 3 bases and J by 3 bases, and 10 bases separated the two germline ends. CDR3 nucleotides: TGTGCCAGCAGCCACTATAGCGGTACAGATACGCAGTATTTT. Amino acid sequence: CASSHYSGTDTQYF.

This clonotype was counted between two and nine times. The chain uses TRBV5-1 and TRBJ1-2, with D uncertain. Per the germline V gene, CDR1 is SGHRS and CDR2 is YFSETQ. Trimming stripped 1 base from V and 7 bases from J, with 14 bases between. The CDR3 runs 14 residues. This chain's CDR3 is CASSLYEGSSGYTF. The DNA for the CDR3 is TGCGCCAGCAGCTTGTACGAGGGATCTTCTGGCTACACCTTC.

In nucleotides, the CDR3 is TGTGCCATCAGAAGAGCGGGAGGACGTGGAGAGACCCAGTACTTC. Translated: CAIRRAGGRGETQYF. This chain joins TRBV10-3 and TRBJ2-5; 9 bases are shared with TRBD2. The CDR3 runs to 15 residues. The germline gives CDR1 ENHRY, CDR2 SYGVKD. V trimming: 6 bases; J trimming: 4 bases; junction bases outside the gene matches: 9.

This clonotype was picked up a small number of times. The genes are TRBV7-9 and TRBJ2-1; D might be TRBD2 (5 bases). The CDR3 consists of 11 residues. The germline V gene has CDR1 SEHNR and CDR2 FQNEAQ (reference sequence). Between the trimmed V and J ends, which lost 9 bases and 4 bases, there was a span of 7 bases. Written as DNA, the CDR3 is TGTGCCAGGGGAGTTTACAATGAGCAGTTCTTC. Translated, it gives CARGVYNEQFF.

This clonotype was recorded a few times. The CDR3 coding sequence is TGTGCCAGCAGCGGGGGGACAGCGAACACCGGGGAGCTGTTTTTT. Protein product: CASSGGTANTGELFF. The gene calls are TRBV9 and TRBJ2-2; 7 bases match TRBD1. V lost 3 bases and J lost 0; bases outside the gene matches: 2. Germline values: CDR1 SGDLS, CDR2 YYNGEE. The CDR3 is 15 amino acids.

This chain joins TRBV4-2 and TRBJ2-1, with 7 bases identical to TRBD2. Losses at the gene ends were 10 bases for V and 5 bases for J; bases not matched to a gene: 5. The CDR3 has 12 residues. Germline CDR1 LGHNA, CDR2 YNFKEQ. The CDR3 DNA follows: TGTGCCACCGAAGCGGGGAACAATGAGCAGTTCTTC. It encodes CATEAGNNEQFF.

There are many counts of this clonotype. The genes are TRBV10-3 and TRBJ2-3; 7 bases are shared with TRBD2. J gave up 1 base and V 0 bases, and 13 bases lay outside the gene matches. Germline V lookup: CDR1 ENHRY, CDR2 SYGVKD. The CDR3 loop spans 19 amino acids. CDR3 DNA: TGTGCCATCAGTGAGTCGCTTGTCGCGGCTAGCGGACGCACAGATACGCAGTATTTT. Residues: CAISESLVAASGRTDTQYF.

This clonotype was picked up a small number of times. The rearrangement uses TRBV18 and TRBJ2-1; D call uncertain. CDR1 is KGHSH, CDR2 LQKENI, per germline. The length of the CDR3 is 14 residues. The V and J ends lost 1 base and 5 bases respectively, with 9 bases between them. The CDR3 DNA is TGTGCCAGCTCACCACGGCGGCAGGACAATGAGCAGTTCTTC. As protein: CASSPRRQDNEQFF.

This clonotype was counted a few times. The J gene is TRBJ2-2, the V gene TRBV5-1; D not certain. CDR1 is SGHRS and CDR2 is YFSETQ in the germline V gene. The CDR3 totals 15 residues. V was shortened by 0 bases and J by 2 bases, with 8 bases between the two germline ends. The DNA of the CDR3 is TGCGCCAGCAGCTTGGGAACAGTTAACACCGGGGAGCTGTTTTTT. It yields the protein CASSLGTVNTGELFF.

The chain recombines TRBV20-1 with TRBJ2-1; 9 bases map to TRBD2. Germline CDR1 is DFQATT and CDR2 is SNEGSKA (reference sequence). This CDR3 has 14 residues. After removal of 5 bases from V and 2 bases from J, the junction contained 4 bases not matched to a gene. In nucleotides, the CDR3 is TGCAGTGCTCCTATAGCGGGAGCCTACAATGAGCAGTTCTTC. Translating gives CSAPIAGAYNEQFF.

This clonotype was counted only a few times. The V and J genes are TRBV5-1 and TRBJ2-1; TRBD2 aligns across 8 bases. This CDR3 has 14 amino acids. V lost 4 bases to trimming and J lost 9 bases; unmatched junction nucleotides: 9. Germline CDR1 SGHRS, CDR2 YFSETQ. The CDR3 reads CASSPNFSGTEQFF. The CDR3 DNA sequence: TGCGCCAGCAGCCCGAACTTTAGCGGGACTGAGCAGTTCTTC. Combining the CDR3 with reference TRBV5-1 and TRBJ2-1 gives the whole variable domain KAGVTQTPRYLIKTRGQQVTLSCSPISGHRSVSWYQQTPGQGLQFLFEYFSETQRNKGNFPGRFSGRQFSNSRSEMNVSTLELGDSALYLCASSPNFSGTEQFFGPGTRLTVL.

This clonotype has only a few counts. The V gene is TRBV7-2, the J gene TRBJ2-3; TRBD2 might be the D (5 bases). V was cut by 1 base and J by 6 bases, with 11 bases left in between. The CDR3 sequence is 14 residues long. The germline CDR1 and CDR2 sequences are SGHTA and FQGNSA. CDR3 sequence: CASSLGESPDTQYF. As DNA, the CDR3 is TGTGCCAGCAGCTTAGGGGAGAGCCCCGATACGCAGTATTTT.

This clonotype was observed a few times. The J gene is TRBJ2-2, the V gene TRBV5-1, with a possible D match to TRBD2 (6 bases). Germline V gene sequence: CDR1 SGHRS, CDR2 YFSETQ. The CDR3 sequence is 16 residues long. Trimming stripped 2 bases from V and 4 bases from J, with 15 bases between. CDR3: CASSFASGLTTGELFF. DNA for the CDR3: TGCGCCAGCAGCTTTGCCAGCGGGTTAACCACCGGGGAGCTGTTTTTT.

CDR3 sequence: CASSQYMGLANTGELFF. The DNA for the CDR3 is TGTGCCAGCAGCCAGTATATGGGACTCGCGAACACCGGGGAGCTGTTTTTT. The chain joins TRBV3-1 to TRBJ2-2, with a tentative D call TRBD2 (6 bases). V shed 3 bases and J shed 0 bases, with 14 bases lying between them. Germline CDR1 reads LGHDT; CDR2 reads YNNKEL (reference sequence). This CDR3 contains 17 residues.

The table lists this clonotype with a few counts. The chain employs TRBV7-2 and TRBJ1-2; 7 nucleotides align to TRBD1. Germline V gene data show CDR1 as SGHTA and CDR2 as FQGNSA. With 4 bases clipped from V and 0 bases from J, the junction kept 5 bases outside the gene matches. The CDR3 has 15 amino acids. CDR3 amino acids: CASSSRQGSNYGYTF. The CDR3 DNA reads TGTGCCAGCAGCTCCCGACAGGGTTCTAACTATGGCTACACCTTC.

This clonotype was seen a few times. This chain uses TRBV18 with TRBJ2-7; 9 bases align to TRBD1. V dropped 2 bases and J dropped 0; count of bases not matched to a gene: 2. The CDR3 length is 15 residues. Germline CDR1 reads KGHSH; CDR2 reads LQKENI. The CDR3 is CASSPGTGSSYEQYF. CDR3 nucleotides: TGTGCCAGCTCACCAGGGACAGGGAGCTCCTACGAGCAGTACTTC.